These T cell receptor beta chains were read from a single sample in a study of CD4 and CD8 cells across lung adenocarcinoma regions. TCRdb used MiXCR to reprocess the PCR reads, holding one entry per CDR3 protein. The table has around 20,000 distinct CDR3 sequences, roughly 50% seen once; the top ten hold around 19%. The sequencing input was CD4+ T cells from the margin of a lung tumor. These receptor sequences come from a male donor with lung adenocarcinoma. The CD4 and CD8 labels of this study may be unreliable. Each CDR3 is given with its conserved first and last residue.

V gene	J gene	CDR3 protein
TRBV5-1	TRBJ2-1	CASSLGYIEQFF
TRBV6-5	TRBJ2-3	CASSYKASGTDTQYF
TRBV27	TRBJ2-5	CASRGIGTRVQETQYF
TRBV20-1	TRBJ2-1	CSASSESGVAQFF
TRBV7-8	TRBJ2-3	CARSLEAWSTGALYF
TRBV10-3	TRBJ2-3	CAISLAGVEDTQYF
TRBV10-1	TRBJ2-1	CASSDIWTTDYNEQFF
TRBV6-1	TRBJ2-3	CASSQGLWDTDTQYF
TRBV14	TRBJ1-4	CASSRRLTTTNEKLFF
TRBV27	TRBJ2-4	CATWLGGKNTQYF
TRBV6-1	TRBJ2-3	CASSLTGAFGDTQYF
TRBV6-5	-	CASSSLGQGPYEQYF